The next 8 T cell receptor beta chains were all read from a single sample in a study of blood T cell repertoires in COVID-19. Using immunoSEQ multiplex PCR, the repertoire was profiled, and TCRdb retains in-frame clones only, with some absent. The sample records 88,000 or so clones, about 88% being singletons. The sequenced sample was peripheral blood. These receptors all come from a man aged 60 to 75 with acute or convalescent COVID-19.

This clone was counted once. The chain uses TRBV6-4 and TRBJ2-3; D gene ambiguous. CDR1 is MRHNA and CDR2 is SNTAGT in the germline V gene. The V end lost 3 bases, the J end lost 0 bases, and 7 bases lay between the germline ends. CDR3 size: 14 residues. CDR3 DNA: TGTGCCAGCAGTGAAGGCGGTAGCACAGATACGCAGTATTTT. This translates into CASSEGGSTDTQYF.

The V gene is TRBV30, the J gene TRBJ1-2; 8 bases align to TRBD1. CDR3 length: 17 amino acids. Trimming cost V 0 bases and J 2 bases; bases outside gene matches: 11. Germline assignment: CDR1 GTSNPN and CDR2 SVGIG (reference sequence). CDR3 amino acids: CAWSVGAGGSSNYGYTF. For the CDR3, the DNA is TGTGCCTGGAGTGTTGGGGCAGGGGGCAGCTCGAACTATGGCTACACCTTC.

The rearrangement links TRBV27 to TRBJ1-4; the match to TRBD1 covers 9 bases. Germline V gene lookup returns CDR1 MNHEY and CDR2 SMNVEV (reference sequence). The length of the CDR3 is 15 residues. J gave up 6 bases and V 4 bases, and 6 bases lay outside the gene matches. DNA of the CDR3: TGTGCCAGCAGTTCCATTCGGGACAGGGATGAAAAACTGTTTTTT. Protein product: CASSSIRDRDEKLFF.

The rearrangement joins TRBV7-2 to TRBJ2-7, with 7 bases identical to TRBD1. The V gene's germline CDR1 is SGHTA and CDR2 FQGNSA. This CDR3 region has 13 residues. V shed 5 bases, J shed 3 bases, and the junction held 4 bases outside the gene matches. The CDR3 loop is CASSHGTVYEQYF. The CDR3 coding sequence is TGTGCCAGCAGCCACGGGACAGTCTACGAGCAGTACTTC.

The CDR3 bases are TGTGCCACCCGGGACAGGGTTGAAAAACTGTTTTTT. It specifies CATRDRVEKLFF. The chain uses TRBV6-5 and TRBJ1-4; 9 bases are shared with TRBD1. This CDR3 is 12 amino acids long. Per the germline V gene, CDR1 is MNHEY and CDR2 is SVGAGI. The junction had 4 bases not matched to a gene; V was cut back by 10 bases and J by 7 bases.

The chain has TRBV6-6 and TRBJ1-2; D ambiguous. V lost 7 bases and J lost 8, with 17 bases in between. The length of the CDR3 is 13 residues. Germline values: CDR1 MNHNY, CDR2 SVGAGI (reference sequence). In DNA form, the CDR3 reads TGTGCCAGCACCTCCGGAGGAGGGAACGGCTACACCTTC. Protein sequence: CASTSGGGNGYTF.

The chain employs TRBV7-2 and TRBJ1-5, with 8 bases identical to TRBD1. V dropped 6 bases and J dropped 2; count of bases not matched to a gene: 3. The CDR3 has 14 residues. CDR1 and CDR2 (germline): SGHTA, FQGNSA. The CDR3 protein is CASRETGGNQPQHF. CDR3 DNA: TGTGCCAGCAGGGAGACAGGGGGCAATCAGCCCCAGCATTTT.

The CDR3 loop reads CASSLVTGASEAFF. CDR3 sequence (DNA): TGTGCCAGCAGTTTAGTCACAGGGGCATCTGAAGCTTTCTTT. This chain links TRBV27 with TRBJ1-1, with 7 nucleotides matching TRBD1. Trimming at V came to 2 bases and at J to 6 bases, leaving 6 bases not matched to a gene. Germline V gene sequence: CDR1 MNHEY, CDR2 SMNVEV (reference sequence). This CDR3 region has 14 residues.